This T cell receptor (beta chain) appears in the sequencing data of a study of blood T cell repertoires in COVID-19. Study summary: There were acute and convalescent COVID-19 samples, and they came from the United States, Italy and Spain. The analysed material was cDNA or gDNA that came from T cells, B-cell-depleted T cells, or PBMCs.

The repertoire was sequenced with immunoSEQ multiplex PCR; TCRdb's copy has only in-frame clones and lacks some. Of around 100,000 clones listed, more than 75% are singletons. V was clipped by 4 bases and J by 3 bases, with 3 bases between them. The CDR3 sequence is 12 residues long. Germline assignment: CDR1 LGHNT and CDR2 FRNRAP. This sequence joins TRBV12-5 and TRBJ2-2; D not resolved. The receptor was isolated from a human donor with acute or convalescent COVID-19. The donor label of this sample is uncertain. Sequencing input: peripheral blood. The CDR3 loop is CASGSDTGELFF. The CDR3 DNA is TGTGCTAGTGGTTCGGACACCGGGGAGCTGTTTTTT. The full variable domain, with the rest looked up from reference TRBV12-5 and TRBJ2-2, is DARVTQTPRHKVTEMGQEVTMRCQPILGHNTVFWYRQTMMQGLELLAYFRNRAPLDDSGMPKDRFSAEMPDATLATLKIQPSEPRDSAVYFCASGSDTGELFFGEGSRLTVL.